One and the same sample provided the 24 T cell receptor beta chains below, sequenced in a study of cytomegalovirus exposure and HLA in healthy donors. Researchers ran the PCR with 60 Vbeta and 13 Jbeta primers. Sequencing was performed with immunoSEQ multiplex PCR; in TCRdb, only in-frame clones are kept and a portion is missing. The data hold about 120,000 clones, with 79% observed a single time. The sequenced material came from PBMCs. The source of these receptors is a man aged 25-40 years in good health and CMV-seropositive.

This rearrangement joins TRBV7-6 to TRBJ1-4; D is ambiguous. Germline lookup yields CDR1 SGHVS and CDR2 FNYEAQ. The V end was cut by 4 bases, the J end by 5 bases, with 11 bases between. The CDR3 has 14 amino acids. The CDR3 sequence: CASSSAGSNEKLFF. CDR3 nucleotide sequence: TGTGCCAGCAGCTCCGCCGGGTCCAATGAAAAACTGTTTTTT. Full variable domain (remainder filled in from reference TRBV7-6 and TRBJ1-4): GAGVSQSPRYKVTKRGQDVALRCDPISGHVSLYWYRQALGQGPEFLTYFNYEAQQDKSGLPNDRFSAERPEGSISTLTIQRTEQRDSAMYRCASSSAGSNEKLFFGSGTQLSVL.

The CDR3, as DNA: TGCGCCAGCAGCTTCGGGAACACTGAAGCTTTCTTT. It is translated as CASSFGNTEAFF. The chain is built from TRBV5-1 and TRBJ1-1, with no clear D. V shed 2 bases and J shed 1 base, with 3 bases lying between them. The CDR3 length is 12 residues. CDR1 SGHRS and CDR2 YFSETQ come from the germline V gene.

On this clone itself: The junction shows a germline mismatch at one end, possibly a read error. The J gene is TRBJ2-1, the V gene TRBV5-4; perhaps TRBD1 as D (6 bases). Germline CDR1 and CDR2: SGHNT and YYREEE (reference sequence). This CDR3 is 14 amino acids long. The CDR3 DNA reads as TGTGCCAGCAGCTTCAGGGGCTCCTTCAATGAGCAGTTCTTC. This translates into CASSFRGSFNEQFF.

Comments on this clone: One junction end does not reproduce the germline sequence, and a read error may be involved. The chain carries TRBV7-9 and TRBJ2-4; D gene ambiguous. The CDR3 loop spans 12 amino acids. Germline V CDR1 and CDR2: SEHNR, FQNEAQ (reference sequence). CDR3 DNA: TGTGCCAGCAGCCCGTTCGCGAACAGTCAGTACTTC. It encodes CASSPFANSQYF. Full variable domain (outside the CDR3, taken from reference TRBV7-9 and TRBJ2-4): DTGVSQNPRHKITKRGQNVTFRCDPISEHNRLYWYRQTLGQGPEFLTYFQNEAQLEKSRLLSDRFSAERPKGSFSTLEIQRTEQGDSAMYLCASSPFANSQYFGAGTRLSVL.

V is TRBV7-3 and J is TRBJ1-6; D remains unclear. This CDR3 spans 13 amino acids. CDR1 is SGHTA and CDR2 is FQGTGA in the germline V gene. Trimming took off 4 bases at V and 8 bases at J, with 9 bases between the two ends. The chain's CDR3 is CASSWEWDSPLHF. Written as DNA, the CDR3 is TGTGCCAGCAGCTGGGAGTGGGATTCACCCCTCCACTTT.

The rearrangement joins TRBV30 to TRBJ2-3; no clear D gene. Trimming left V 0 bases short and J 3 bases short, with 10 bases between. The CDR3 has 14 amino acids. CDR1 is GTSNPN, CDR2 SVGIG, per germline (reference sequence). The chain's CDR3 is CAWSVTYVTDTQYF. The CDR3 nucleotides are TGTGCCTGGAGTGTAACCTATGTTACAGATACGCAGTATTTT.

The chain recombines TRBV6-1 with TRBJ2-1, with 10 bases fitting TRBD1. J was trimmed by 6 bases and V by 7 bases; bases with no gene match: 9. The CDR3 is 15 residues long. Per the germline V gene, CDR1 is MNHNS and CDR2 is SASEGT. The CDR3 region is CASITGTGVGNEQFF. The CDR3 DNA sequence: TGTGCCAGCATAACCGGGACAGGGGTCGGCAATGAGCAGTTCTTC.

This chain uses TRBV5-1 with TRBJ2-3; 9 bases agree with TRBD2. Germline values: CDR1 SGHRS, CDR2 YFSETQ. Germline trimming cut 2 bases from V and 2 bases from J; bases unmatched to any gene: 6. The CDR3 contains 16 residues. CDR3 loop: CASSLAGGLDTDTQYF. DNA of the CDR3: TGCGCCAGCAGCTTAGCGGGAGGCCTCGACACAGATACGCAGTATTTT.

This clone was counted once. The rearrangement joins TRBV6-1 to TRBJ2-7; a possible D gene is TRBD1 (6 bases). Germline lookup yields CDR1 MNHNS and CDR2 SASEGT. The CDR3 runs 11 residues. Trimming shortened V by 11 bases and J by 2 bases, and 10 bases separated the two germline ends. Here the CDR3 reads CAARGPYEQYF. CDR3 in DNA: TGTGCCGCCAGGGGCCCCTACGAGCAGTACTTC.

V is TRBV4-3 and J is TRBJ1-1, with 10 bases aligning to TRBD1. This CDR3 is 15 amino acids long. V gave up 2 bases and J gave up 8 bases; unmatched junction bases: 8. CDR1 is LGHNA, CDR2 YSLEER, per germline. The CDR3 loop reads CASSQPGQGEAEAFF. CDR3 nucleotide sequence: TGCGCCAGCAGCCAACCTGGACAGGGGGAGGCAGAAGCTTTCTTT.

V is TRBV19 and J is TRBJ1-4, with D unclear. This CDR3 spans 14 amino acids. V was clipped by 1 base and J by 4 bases, with 7 bases between them. In germline, CDR1 is LNHDA, CDR2 SQIVND (reference sequence). The CDR3 sequence is CASSIGRDNEKLFF. The CDR3 DNA reads as TGTGCCAGTAGTATAGGGCGGGATAATGAAAAACTGTTTTTT.

This chain links TRBV7-3 with TRBJ2-7; 8 bases are shared with TRBD1. V lost 2 bases to trimming and J lost 0 bases; unmatched junction nucleotides: 3. The germline V gene encodes CDR1 SGHTA and CDR2 FQGTGA. This CDR3 comprises 15 residues. CDR3 bases: TGTGCCAGCAGCTTAGCGACAGGGGCCTCCTACGAGCAGTACTTC. Amino acids: CASSLATGASYEQYF.

This rearrangement joins TRBV7-3 to TRBJ2-3; 8 bases fit TRBD2. The CDR3 is 15 residues long. CDR1 SGHTA and CDR2 FQGTGA come from the germline V gene. V lost 5 bases and J lost 6; bases outside the gene matches: 10. The CDR3 DNA is TGTGCCAGCAGCCCCGGGGGGGGATCAGTGGATACGCAGTATTTT. Translating gives CASSPGGGSVDTQYF.

V and J are TRBV6-6 and TRBJ2-1; TRBD2 matches 8 bases. The V segment lost 6 bases and the J segment 4 bases; nucleotides outside the gene matches: 11. Per the germline V gene, CDR1 is MNHNY and CDR2 is SVGAGI (reference sequence). This CDR3 has 16 residues. The CDR3 here is CASSAPRASGYNEQFF. The CDR3 DNA is TGTGCCAGCAGCGCCCCCCGGGCTAGCGGGTACAATGAGCAGTTCTTC.

The chain uses TRBV25-1 and TRBJ2-7, with 10 bases fitting TRBD2. V lost 1 base, J lost 1 base, and 7 bases stayed unmatched. The CDR3 is made up of 17 amino acids. In germline, CDR1 is MGHDK, CDR2 SYGVNS. The DNA of the CDR3 is TGTGCCAGCAGTGAATTCTTCTCACTAGCGGGATCCTACGAGCAGTACTTC. It yields the protein CASSEFFSLAGSYEQYF.

The chain couples TRBV4-2 to TRBJ2-7; D perhaps matches TRBD2 (5 bases). There are 14 residues in the CDR3. V lost 0 bases and J lost 7, with 13 bases in between. Germline CDR1 is LGHNA and CDR2 is YNFKEQ. CDR3 DNA sequence: TGTGCCAGCAGCCAAGAGGCAGACGGACTGGAGCAGTACTTC. Encoded protein: CASSQEADGLEQYF.

This chain connects TRBV6-1 to TRBJ2-1; D perhaps matches TRBD2 (6 bases). Germline V gene data show CDR1 as MNHNS and CDR2 as SASEGT. V was trimmed by 5 bases and J by 1 base, leaving 12 bases between them. This CDR3 is 15 amino acids long. The CDR3 spells CASSPLGGSYNEQFF. CDR3 bases: TGTGCCAGCAGTCCCCTTGGGGGGTCCTACAATGAGCAGTTCTTC.

The V call is TRBV5-8, the J call TRBJ1-1; the D gene is possibly TRBD1 (6 bases). The germline gives CDR1 SGHTS, CDR2 YDEGEE. The V end was cut by 0 bases, the J end by 7 bases, with 16 bases between. The CDR3 has 15 amino acids. CDR3 bases: TGTGCCAGCAGCTTGGAGGTAGGGGGGGCCGTTGAAGCTTTCTTT. Amino acid sequence: CASSLEVGGAVEAFF.

The chain recombines TRBV6-1 with TRBJ2-7; TRBD2 aligns across 12 bases. This CDR3 is 15 amino acids long. Germline CDR1 and CDR2: MNHNS and SASEGT. The ends lost 4 bases at V and 6 bases at J; junction bases unmatched: 7. The CDR3 nucleotides read TGTGCCAGCAGTGCCCGACTAGCGGGAGATGGCGAGCAGTACTTC. It encodes CASSARLAGDGEQYF.

The chain couples TRBV9 to TRBJ1-6; 10 nucleotides line up with TRBD1. Germline trimming cut 3 bases from V and 4 bases from J; bases unmatched to any gene: 1. The germline gives CDR1 SGDLS, CDR2 YYNGEE. The length of the CDR3 is 15 residues. The CDR3 region is CASSEDRGYNSPLHF. The CDR3, as DNA: TGTGCCAGCAGCGAGGACAGGGGGTATAATTCACCCCTCCACTTT.

The chain recombines TRBV4-3 with TRBJ1-4; D is ambiguous. The germline V and J ends were trimmed by 1 base and 7 bases, with 16 bases remaining between them. Per germline, CDR1 LGHNA and CDR2 YSLEER. The CDR3 extends over 16 amino acids. CDR3 bases: TGCGCCAGCAGCCAAGTAGCTTACAAGGAGGGTGAAAAACTGTTTTTT. It is translated as CASSQVAYKEGEKLFF.

The genes are TRBV4-1 and TRBJ1-6, with D unresolved. This CDR3 has 16 amino acids. V gave up 1 base and J gave up 6 bases, with 13 bases separating them. Per the germline V gene, CDR1 is MGHRA and CDR2 is YSYEKL. CDR3 DNA: TGCGCCAGCAGCCAAGGTCGAGGCCGGATTAATTCACCCCTCCACTTT. This translates into CASSQGRGRINSPLHF.

The chain uses TRBV10-3 and TRBJ1-1; 8 positions agree with TRBD1. The CDR3 spans 15 residues. V was clipped by 4 bases and J by 4 bases; unmatched bases: 8. CDR1 is ENHRY, CDR2 SYGVKD, per germline. This CDR3 is CAISVFQGAGTEAFF. The CDR3, as DNA: TGTGCCATCAGTGTATTTCAGGGGGCCGGCACTGAAGCTTTCTTT.

The chain has TRBV5-6 and TRBJ1-5; 7 bases align to TRBD1. The length of the CDR3 is 16 residues. Germline CDR1 reads SGHDT; CDR2 reads YYEEEE. V gave up 2 bases and J gave up 0 bases; unmatched junction bases: 5. DNA of the CDR3: TGTGCCAGCAGCTTCCAGGGGGTTTATAGCAATCAGCCCCAGCATTTT. Translating gives CASSFQGVYSNQPQHF. The full variable domain, completed using reference TRBV5-6 and TRBJ1-5, is DAGVTQSPTHLIKTRGQQVTLRCSPKSGHDTVSWYQQALGQGPQFIFQYYEEEERQRGNFPDRFSGHQFPNYSSELNVNALLLGDSALYLCASSFQGVYSNQPQHFGDGTRLSIL.